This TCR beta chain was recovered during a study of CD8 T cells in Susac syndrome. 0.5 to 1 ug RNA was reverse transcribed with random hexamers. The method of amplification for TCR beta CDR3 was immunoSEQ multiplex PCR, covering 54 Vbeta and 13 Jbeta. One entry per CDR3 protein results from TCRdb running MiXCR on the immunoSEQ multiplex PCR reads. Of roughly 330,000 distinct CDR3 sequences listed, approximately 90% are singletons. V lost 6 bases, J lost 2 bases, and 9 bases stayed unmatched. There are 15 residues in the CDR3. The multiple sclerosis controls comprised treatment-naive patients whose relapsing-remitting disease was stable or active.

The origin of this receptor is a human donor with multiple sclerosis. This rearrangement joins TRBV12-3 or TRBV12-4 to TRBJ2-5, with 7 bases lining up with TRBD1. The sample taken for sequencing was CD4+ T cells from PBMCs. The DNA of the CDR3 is TGTGCCAGCAGCCGGTCGGGACAGCCACAAGAGACCCAGTACTTC. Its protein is CASSRSGQPQETQYF.